The rows below give T cell receptor beta chains drawn from one sample of a study of CD8 T cells in Susac syndrome. TCRdb re-called the immunoSEQ multiplex PCR reads with MiXCR, one entry per CDR3 protein. The table lists over 350,000 distinct CDR3 sequences, approximately 85% of them singletons. The sample consisted of CD8+ T cells from PBMCs. These receptors came from a human donor with multiple sclerosis. CDR3s include the opening cysteine and the closing phenylalanine or tryptophan. A D gene is named only where the DNA matches it firmly. Clone size, where shown, is once, few, many, or a class for clones that have expanded.

v_call,clone_size,cdr3_length,d_call,j_call,cdr3_nt,cdr3_aa
TRBV9,NA,14,NA,TRBJ2-1,TGTGCCAGCAGCGGCGCGTCGGAGGAAGATGAGCAGTTCTTC,CASSGASEEDEQFF
TRBV5-1,NA,12,TRBD1,TRBJ2-2,TGCGCCAGTACAGGGGTCACCGGGGAGCTGTTTTTT,CASTGVTGELFF
TRBV27,NA,15,NA,TRBJ1-4,TGTGCCAGCAGTTTCCGGGAAAGGGGTGCTGAAAAACTGTTTTTT,CASSFRERGAEKLFF
TRBV9,few,17,TRBD2,TRBJ2-7,TGTGCCAGCAAGGGTAGTAGCGGGGGCCCGATAGGGTACGAGCAGTACTTC,CASKGSSGGPIGYEQYF
TRBV12-3/TRBV12-4,few,13,NA,TRBJ2-2,TGTGCCAGCAGTTTAGGGGACACCGGGGAGCTGTTTTTT,CASSLGDTGELFF
TRBV20-1,NA,14,TRBD1,TRBJ1-1,TGCAGTGCTAGACTCAGGGGGTTGAACACTGAAGCTTTCTTT,CSARLRGLNTEAFF
TRBV30,NA,14,NA,TRBJ2-6,TGTGCCTGGAGTGAACAGTCTGGGGCCAACGTCCTGACTTTC,CAWSEQSGANVLTF
TRBV7-8,NA,18,NA,TRBJ2-3,TGTGCCAGCAGCTTAGAATTTGTCGGCGGGGAAGGCACAGATACGCAGTATTTT,CASSLEFVGGEGTDTQYF
TRBV3-1,NA,18,TRBD1,TRBJ1-4,TGTGCCAGCAGCCGTTATCCGGGACAGGGAGCAACTAATGAAAAACTGTTTTTT,CASSRYPGQGATNEKLFF
TRBV20-1,few,14,NA,TRBJ2-1,TGCAGTGCTGGGACTTTTAGCTCCTACAATGAGCAGTTCTTC,CSAGTFSSYNEQFF
TRBV27,many,12,NA,TRBJ2-7,TGTGCCAGCAGCTCGAGCTCCTACGAGCAGTACTTC,CASSSSSYEQYF
TRBV29-1,NA,11,NA,TRBJ2-1,TGCAGCGTTGTCGGGGGGCATGAGCAGTTCTTC,CSVVGGHEQFF
TRBV5-1,NA,11,NA,TRBJ1-1,TGCGCCAGCAGCTCTACCCGTGAAGCTTTCTTT,CASSSTREAFF
TRBV4-1,NA,15,NA,TRBJ2-1,TGCGCCAGCAGCCAAATAGGGTTTGGGGGCAATGAGCAGTTCTTC,CASSQIGFGGNEQFF
TRBV3-1,NA,13,NA,TRBJ1-2,TGTGCCAGCAGCCAAGCCGAGGACTATGGCTACACCTTC,CASSQAEDYGYTF
TRBV6-1,NA,12,NA,TRBJ2-7,TGTGCCAGCAGTGAAATCGAGTACGAGCAGTACTTC,CASSEIEYEQYF
TRBV30,NA,18,TRBD2,TRBJ2-3,TGTGCCGCGACTAGCGGGAGGGCCCCGGGTATGGGCCCGGATACGCAGTATTTT,CAATSGRAPGMGPDTQYF
TRBV11-2,NA,16,NA,TRBJ2-6,TGTGCCAGCAGCTTAGATATGTTTTCTGGGGCCAACGTCCTGACTTTC,CASSLDMFSGANVLTF
TRBV28,few,14,NA,TRBJ2-7,TGTGCCAGCAGTTTGTCGGGGGCGCGTTACGAGCAGTACTTC,CASSLSGARYEQYF
TRBV30,NA,13,NA,TRBJ2-5,TGTGCCTGGGCGAAAGACAGTCAAGAGACCCAGTACTTC,CAWAKDSQETQYF
TRBV7-2,NA,11,NA,TRBJ2-4,TGTGCCAGCAGCTCGGGAAACATTCAGTACTTC,CASSSGNIQYF
TRBV7-8,NA,16,NA,TRBJ1-1,TGTGCCAGCAGCATGGGGGGCGGAGGGATGAACACTGAAGCTTTCTTT,CASSMGGGGMNTEAFF
TRBV9,NA,15,TRBD2,TRBJ2-7,TGTGCCAGCAGCGCCCCGGGTAGCGGGACCTACGAGCAGTACTTC,CASSAPGSGTYEQYF
TRBV2,NA,14,TRBD1,TRBJ1-2,TGTGCCAGCAGTTCTCGACAGGGCGTCTATGGCTACACCTTC,CASSSRQGVYGYTF
TRBV27,NA,15,NA,TRBJ1-1,TGTGCCAGCAGTTTACCCGGCAGGGCCAACACTGAAGCTTTCTTT,CASSLPGRANTEAFF
TRBV27,NA,14,NA,TRBJ1-1,TGTGCCAGCAGGATACAGGGAACCGGCACTGAAGCTTTCTTT,CASRIQGTGTEAFF
TRBV4-1,NA,13,TRBD1,TRBJ2-1,TGCGCCAGCAGCCAAGTAGGGGGCGTTGAGCAGTTCTTC,CASSQVGGVEQFF
TRBV19,NA,13,NA,TRBJ2-3,TGTGCCAGTCGGACAGCCAGCACAGATACGCAGTATTTT,CASRTASTDTQYF
TRBV14,NA,14,TRBD1,TRBJ2-7,TGTGCCAGCAGCCAAGACTGGGACAGGGGAAGGCAGTACTTC,CASSQDWDRGRQYF
TRBV27,NA,14,NA,TRBJ1-5,TGTGCCAGCAGTTTGTGGGGGACCAATCAGCCCCAGCATTTT,CASSLWGTNQPQHF
TRBV6-5,NA,15,NA,TRBJ2-2,TGTGCCAGCAGTTCGGGACACTCGAACACCGGGGAGCTGTTTTTT,CASSSGHSNTGELFF
TRBV7-9,NA,13,NA,TRBJ2-7,TGTGCCAGCAGCTGGGAAGTCTCCTACGAGCAGTACTTC,CASSWEVSYEQYF
TRBV4-1,NA,19,TRBD2,TRBJ2-1,TGCGCCAGCAGCCCTCTAGCGGGGGGACCCGGGTTCTCCTACAATGAGCAGTTCTTC,CASSPLAGGPGFSYNEQFF
TRBV27,NA,17,NA,TRBJ1-5,TGTGCCAGCAGTTTTGGGCAGGGGCCCTCAGCGGGTCAGCCCCAGCATTTT,CASSFGQGPSAGQPQHF
TRBV24-1,once,14,NA,TRBJ2-6,TGTGCCACCAGTGGGATCTCTGGGGCCAACGTCCTGACTTTC,CATSGISGANVLTF
TRBV12-3/TRBV12-4,NA,11,NA,TRBJ2-5,TGTGCCAGCAGTTCTCCAGAGACCCAGTACTTC,CASSSPETQYF
TRBV28,NA,15,TRBD1,TRBJ2-5,TGTGCCAGCAGCTCCCGGGACAGCCAACAAGAGACCCAGTACTTC,CASSSRDSQQETQYF
TRBV30,NA,15,NA,TRBJ1-5,TGTGCCTGGAGGGTGACAAGGGCCGGCAATCAGCCCCAGCATTTT,CAWRVTRAGNQPQHF
TRBV6-5,few,15,TRBD1,TRBJ1-5,TGTGCCAGCAGTTACTCGACAGGGGAAGACCAGCCCCAGCATTTT,CASSYSTGEDQPQHF
TRBV6-2/TRBV6-3,NA,16,NA,TRBJ1-1,TGTGCCAGCAGTTACTCGAAGTCAGAGTTGAACACTGAAGCTTTCTTT,CASSYSKSELNTEAFF
TRBV12-3/TRBV12-4,NA,16,TRBD2,TRBJ2-5,TGTGCCAGCAGTCACCCCCTCCCTAGCGGGGCCGAGACCCAGTACTTC,CASSHPLPSGAETQYF
TRBV3-1,NA,16,NA,TRBJ2-1,TGTGCCAGCAGCCAAGATCAGGGATCCTACTACAATGAGCAGTTCTTC,CASSQDQGSYYNEQFF
TRBV4-1,NA,19,NA,TRBJ1-2,TGCGCCAGCAGCCCCACGCGGGCAGCAACCTTCCGCTCGGAGTATGGCTACACCTTC,CASSPTRAATFRSEYGYTF
TRBV7-9,NA,15,NA,TRBJ1-1,TGTGCCAGCAGCACCCGGACAGCAACAAACACTGAAGCTTTCTTT,CASSTRTATNTEAFF
TRBV5-5,NA,15,TRBD1,TRBJ1-2,TGTGCCAGCAGCTGGAGGACAGGGAACCCCTATGGCTACACCTTC,CASSWRTGNPYGYTF
TRBV19,NA,15,NA,TRBJ1-4,TGTGCCAGTAGTAGGACTTCGTCGGCTAATGAAAAACTGTTTTTT,CASSRTSSANEKLFF
TRBV29-1,NA,14,NA,TRBJ1-2,TGCAGCGTTGAAGATTGGGAGGCTGGGTATGGCTACACCTTC,CSVEDWEAGYGYTF
TRBV29-1,NA,13,TRBD2,TRBJ2-1,TGCAGCGTTGGTCTAGCGGATTACAATGAGCAGTTCTTC,CSVGLADYNEQFF
TRBV5-5,NA,16,TRBD2,TRBJ2-2,TGTGCCAGCAGCTTGGTGGGACTAGCGTACACCGGGGAGCTGTTTTTT,CASSLVGLAYTGELFF